The 25 T cell receptor beta chains below all came from one sample that was sequenced in a study of blood T cell repertoires in COVID-19. Sequenced by immunoSEQ multiplex PCR; TCRdb stores in-frame clones only, minus some. The sample consists of 300,000 to 350,000 clones, more than 90% of them appearing once. The sample was PBMCs or T cells enriched from blood (not recorded which). The origin of the receptors is a woman under 40 who had been exposed to COVID-19.

The genes are TRBV6-5 and TRBJ2-7, with 9 bases that match TRBD1. Per the germline V gene, CDR1 is MNHEY and CDR2 is SVGAGI. Germline trimming cut 6 bases from V and 3 bases from J; bases unmatched to any gene: 9. The CDR3 is 15 amino acids. The CDR3 DNA sequence: TGTGCCAGCAGGGTTACAGGGGGCTCCGTCTACGAGCAGTACTTC. It encodes CASRVTGGSVYEQYF.

V gene TRBV6-5 combines with J gene TRBJ2-5; a weak D match, TRBD1 (5 bases). Per the germline V gene, CDR1 is MNHEY and CDR2 is SVGAGI. Trimming took off 6 bases at V and 2 bases at J, with 13 bases between the two ends. The CDR3 extends over 14 amino acids. DNA of the CDR3: TGTGCCAGCAGGGGCCGGACACAGCAAGAGACCCAGTACTTC. This gives the protein CASRGRTQQETQYF.

This clone was picked up a small number of times. The chain carries TRBV28 and TRBJ2-7, with D possibly TRBD1 on 5 matching bases. The CDR3 runs 16 residues. V was pared by 2 bases and J by 0 bases, with 14 bases between. The V gene's germline CDR1 is MDHEN and CDR2 SYDVKM. In DNA form, the CDR3 reads TGTGCCAGCAGTTTACCCCTGGGGCAGGGCTCCTACGAGCAGTACTTC. Translated, it gives CASSLPLGQGSYEQYF.

About this clone: This same CDR3 is encoded by further DNA sequences in the sample. This chain links TRBV9 with TRBJ1-2; no definite D call. Per the germline V gene, CDR1 is SGDLS and CDR2 is YYNGEE. The CDR3 has 11 residues. V was clipped by 3 bases and J by 5 bases, with 5 bases between them. The CDR3 sequence is CASSALYGYTF. As DNA, the CDR3 is TGTGCCAGCAGCGCCTTGTATGGCTACACCTTC.

The V call is TRBV29-1, the J call TRBJ1-2; D is unresolved. Germline V gene sequence: CDR1 SQVTM, CDR2 ANQGSEA. Trimming stripped 3 bases from V and 0 bases from J, with 8 bases between. CDR3 size: 13 residues. This CDR3 reads CSVERTANYGYTF. CDR3 coding DNA: TGCAGCGTTGAGAGGACTGCTAACTATGGCTACACCTTC. The complete variable domain, with remaining parts taken from reference TRBV29-1 and TRBJ1-2, reads SAVISQKPSRDICQRGTSLTIQCQVDSQVTMMFWYRQQPGQSLTLIATANQGSEATYESGFVIDKFPISRPNLTFSTLTVSNMSPEDSSIYLCSVERTANYGYTFGSGTRLTVV.

V usage is TRBV29-1 and J usage is TRBJ2-3, with 14 bases identical to TRBD2. The V gene end was trimmed by 6 bases and the J gene end by 8 bases; junction bases not matched to a gene: 7. The CDR3 covers 14 residues. Germline V gene lookup returns CDR1 SQVTM and CDR2 ANQGSEA. This chain's CDR3 is CSVVGLAGGSTQYF. DNA for the CDR3: TGCAGCGTCGTTGGACTAGCGGGGGGAAGTACGCAGTATTTT.

The chain has TRBV10-3 and TRBJ2-2; perhaps TRBD1 as D (5 bases). The CDR3 totals 14 residues. V lost 6 bases to trimming and J lost 0 bases, with 8 bases between them. Germline values: CDR1 ENHRY, CDR2 SYGVKD. In DNA, the CDR3 is TGTGCCATCAGGGCAGGGTCGAACACCGGGGAGCTGTTTTTT. It is translated as CAIRAGSNTGELFF.

The chain has TRBV21-1 and TRBJ1-1; the table's TRBD1 call for D was not verified on the DNA. TRBV21-1 is classified as a pseudogene. The CDR3 length is 16 residues. CDR3 sequence reads: CASSFPRDRGRTEAFF. The CDR3 DNA sequence: TGTGCCAGCAGCTTCCCCCGGGACAGGGGGCGAACTGAAGCTTTCTTT.

The count of this clone is one. The V gene is TRBV28, the J gene TRBJ2-7; 7 positions match TRBD1. Germline V gene data show CDR1 as MDHEN and CDR2 as SYDVKM. The CDR3 loop spans 15 amino acids. J was trimmed by 7 bases and V by 5 bases; bases with no gene match: 14. The CDR3 DNA is TGTGCCAGCAGTATCCCCCCCACAGGGGCTAAGGAGCAGTACTTC. This translates into CASSIPPTGAKEQYF.

The chain joins TRBV27 to TRBJ2-1; D gene uncertain. There are 13 residues in the CDR3. Deletions cut 5 bases from V and 7 bases from J, with 12 bases between. CDR1 and CDR2 (germline): MNHEY, SMNVEV (reference sequence). Here the CDR3 DNA reads TGTGCCAGCAGTCCTAGGAGTGCTAATGAGCAGTTCTTC. Amino acid sequence: CASSPRSANEQFF.

This sequence joins TRBV6-1 and TRBJ2-5; D possibly corresponds to TRBD1 (5 bases). This CDR3 is built from 14 residues. V was clipped by 3 bases and J by 2 bases, with 10 bases between them. The germline V gene has CDR1 MNHNS and CDR2 SASEGT. CDR3 DNA sequence: TGTGCCAGCAGTGAGTCCAGGGCACAAGAGACCCAGTACTTC. Translating gives CASSESRAQETQYF.

V gene TRBV12-5 combines with J gene TRBJ1-1; D is possibly TRBD1 (6 bases). Germline lookup yields CDR1 LGHNT and CDR2 FRNRAP. Trimming shortened V by 1 base and J by 5 bases, and 14 bases separated the two germline ends. This CDR3 has 15 amino acids. The CDR3 sequence: CASGLANRVRTEAFF. CDR3 DNA: TGTGCTAGTGGTTTGGCAAACAGGGTTCGGACTGAAGCTTTCTTT.

The chain links TRBV24-1 to TRBJ1-2, with 8 positions matching TRBD1. V lost 3 bases and J lost 3; bases outside the gene matches: 5. Germline CDR1 and CDR2: KGHDR and SFDVKD. The CDR3 length is 15 residues. The CDR3 sequence is CATSDASTGDYGYTF. The CDR3 bases are TGTGCCACCAGTGATGCCTCGACAGGGGACTATGGCTACACCTTC.

The chain couples TRBV2 to TRBJ1-5; the match to TRBD1 covers 7 bases. After removal of 7 bases from V and 0 bases from J, the junction contained 3 bases not matched to a gene. Germline-derived CDR1 and CDR2 are SNHLY and FYNNEI. The CDR3 runs 14 residues. As DNA, the CDR3 is TGTGCCAGCACGGACAGGAATAGCAATCAGCCCCAGCATTTT. It codes for CASTDRNSNQPQHF.

The J gene is TRBJ2-3, the V gene TRBV9; TRBD2 aligns across 10 bases. The CDR3 runs 17 residues. With V trimmed by 0 bases and J by 2 bases, 6 bases remained unmatched. CDR1 is SGDLS, CDR2 YYNGEE, per germline. CDR3 loop: CASSVGLAGEYTDTQYF. CDR3 coding DNA: TGTGCCAGCAGCGTAGGCCTAGCGGGGGAGTACACAGATACGCAGTATTTT.

The rearrangement joins TRBV11-3 to TRBJ2-4; 7 bases map to TRBD1. The V gene's germline CDR1 is SGHNT and CDR2 YENEEA. CDR3 length equals 13 residues. V lost 2 bases, J lost 7 bases, and 2 bases stayed unmatched. The DNA of the CDR3 is TGTGCCAGCAGCTTAACAGGGGACAACATTCAGTACTTC. It translates to CASSLTGDNIQYF.

This clone appeared once. The rearrangement links TRBV19 to TRBJ1-4; D might be TRBD1 (6 bases). The CDR3 is made up of 15 amino acids. Looked up from germline, CDR1 is LNHDA and CDR2 is SQIVND (reference sequence). V was clipped by 5 bases and J by 4 bases, with 14 bases between them. The CDR3 protein is CASSLLDSVNEKLFF. Here the CDR3 DNA reads TGTGCCAGTAGTTTACTGGACAGCGTTAATGAAAAACTGTTTTTT.

The rearrangement uses TRBV6-6 and TRBJ2-7, with D perhaps matching TRBD2 (5 bases). Germline V lookup: CDR1 MNHNY, CDR2 SVGAGI (reference sequence). The CDR3 has 14 amino acids. Deletions cut 2 bases from V and 4 bases from J, with 12 bases between. CDR3 nucleotide sequence: TGTGCCAGCAGTTACGGACTCGAGGTTTACGAGCAGTACTTC. This translates into CASSYGLEVYEQYF.

The CDR3, as DNA: TGCGCCAGCAGCATACTAGCGGGGGGATACAATGAGCAGTTCTTC. Its translation is CASSILAGGYNEQFF. The V gene is TRBV5-1, the J gene TRBJ2-1, with TRBD2 matching 12 bases. With 4 bases clipped from V and 4 bases from J, the junction kept 3 bases outside the gene matches. The length of the CDR3 is 15 residues. Germline CDR1 SGHRS, CDR2 YFSETQ. The variable domain in full, with the rest retrieved from reference TRBV5-1 and TRBJ2-1, is KAGVTQTPRYLIKTRGQQVTLSCSPISGHRSVSWYQQTPGQGLQFLFEYFSETQRNKGNFPGRFSGRQFSNSRSEMNVSTLELGDSALYLCASSILAGGYNEQFFGPGTRLTVL.

The V gene is TRBV5-4, the J gene TRBJ1-4; 11 bases agree with TRBD1. CDR1 and CDR2 from the germline V gene are SGHNT and YYREEE (reference sequence). V gave up 4 bases and J gave up 7 bases; unmatched junction bases: 9. The CDR3 runs 16 residues. The CDR3 DNA reads TGTGCCAGCAGCCCTACCCGGGACAGGGGGATTGAAAAACTGTTTTTT. Translation: CASSPTRDRGIEKLFF.

The gene calls are TRBV18 and TRBJ1-6; D may be TRBD1 (5 bases). CDR3 size: 12 residues. Germline assignment: CDR1 KGHSH and CDR2 LQKENI. The germline V and J ends were trimmed by 6 bases and 12 bases, with 12 bases remaining between them. CDR3 sequence reads: CASSTTDQPLHF. For the CDR3, the DNA is TGTGCCAGCTCGACGACAGACCAACCCCTCCACTTT.

The chain has TRBV2 and TRBJ1-2; the match to TRBD1 covers 7 bases. The V gene end was trimmed by 6 bases and the J gene end by 10 bases; junction bases not matched to a gene: 17. Germline CDR1 is SNHLY and CDR2 is FYNNEI. The CDR3 totals 15 residues. CDR3 sequence (DNA): TGTGCCAGCAGCAGGAGGGGGCAAACTGTGACTGACTACACCTTC. Protein: CASSRRGQTVTDYTF.

This clone appeared a single time. The genes are TRBV6-5 and TRBJ1-2; D may be TRBD1 (5 bases). Germline CDR1 is MNHEY and CDR2 is SVGAGI. This CDR3 comprises 14 residues. Trimming removed 7 bases from V and 7 bases from J, with 19 bases in between. In DNA form, the CDR3 reads TGTGCCAGCACCCTCGGCGGGGGAACTGGTGGCTACACCTTC. It yields the protein CASTLGGGTGGYTF.

The table lists this clone with a count of one. In DNA, the CDR3 is TGCGCCAGCAGCTTTGGTGGTAGCGGGGGGCGGCTTCAAGAGACCCAGTACTTC. Protein: CASSFGGSGGRLQETQYF. The chain is built from TRBV5-1 and TRBJ2-5, with TRBD2 identical over 10 bases. Germline assignment: CDR1 SGHRS and CDR2 YFSETQ. The CDR3 sequence is 18 residues long. The trim removed 2 bases at V and 2 bases at J, leaving 12 bases unmatched. The whole variable domain, remainder taken from reference TRBV5-1 and TRBJ2-5, is KAGVTQTPRYLIKTRGQQVTLSCSPISGHRSVSWYQQTPGQGLQFLFEYFSETQRNKGNFPGRFSGRQFSNSRSEMNVSTLELGDSALYLCASSFGGSGGRLQETQYFGPGTRLLVL.

J is TRBJ1-6 and V is TRBV10-3; 10 bases match TRBD1. The germline gives CDR1 ENHRY, CDR2 SYGVKD. The length of the CDR3 is 16 residues. J was trimmed by 7 bases and V by 0 bases; bases with no gene match: 3. CDR3 protein: CAISESDRGMNSPLHF. CDR3 DNA sequence: TGTGCCATCAGTGAGTCGGACAGGGGGATGAATTCACCCCTCCACTTT.